In its sample, the clone carrying this T cell receptor (beta chain) was seen many times. Its antigen is not identified. This specimen comes from a study of T cells in Graves' hyperthyroidism and ophthalmopathy. This CDR3 comprises 13 residues. CDR1 is SGHVS, CDR2 FQNEAQ, per germline. The junction had 6 bases not matched to a gene; V was cut back by 8 bases and J by 3 bases. An absence of ophthalmopathy progression within 18 months meant stable Graves' hyperthyroidism. Lactation, pregnancy, other autoimmune disease or uncontrolled infection excluded patients. Overall study results and limits: From stable hyperthyroidism, ophthalmopathy was separated by a 13 V-J model. Ophthalmopathy was predicted by the model a median of roughly 6 months ahead of onset.

Amplification yielded TCR beta CDR3 regions, with RNA transcripts as the source. RT-PCR in the first round (using the HTBI primer set) targeted the TCR CDR3. TCRdb analysed the multiplex PCR reads with MiXCR anew, one entry per CDR3 protein. Of more than 300,000 distinct CDR3 sequences listed, approximately 15% are singletons. The V and J genes are TRBV7-8 and TRBJ2-7; TRBD2 aligns across 8 bases. The receptor's source is a woman under 40 with Graves' hyperthyroidism. The sample taken for sequencing was blood. The CDR3 DNA reads TGTGCCAGCTCCCCTAGCGGGCTCTACGAGCAGTACTTC. Translation gives CASSPSGLYEQYF.